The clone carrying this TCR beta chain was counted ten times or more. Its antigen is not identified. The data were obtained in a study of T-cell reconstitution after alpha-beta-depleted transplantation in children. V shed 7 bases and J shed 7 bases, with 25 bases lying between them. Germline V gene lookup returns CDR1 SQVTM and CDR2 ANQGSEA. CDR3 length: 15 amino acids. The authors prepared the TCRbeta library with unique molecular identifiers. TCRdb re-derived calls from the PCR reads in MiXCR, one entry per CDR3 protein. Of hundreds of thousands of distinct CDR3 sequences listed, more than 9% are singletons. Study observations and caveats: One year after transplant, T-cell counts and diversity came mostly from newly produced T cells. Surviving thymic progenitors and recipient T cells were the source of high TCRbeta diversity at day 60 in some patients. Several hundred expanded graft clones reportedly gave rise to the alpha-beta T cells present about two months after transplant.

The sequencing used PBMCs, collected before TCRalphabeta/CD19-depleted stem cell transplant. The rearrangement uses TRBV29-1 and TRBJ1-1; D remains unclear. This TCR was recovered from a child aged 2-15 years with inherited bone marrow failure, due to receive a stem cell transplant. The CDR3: CSAQDTSGYQSEAFF. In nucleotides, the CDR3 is TGCAGCGCCCAGGATACCTCGGGTTACCAAAGTGAAGCTTTCTTT.